What follows describes a single T cell receptor beta chain. The data were taken from a study of shared clonotypes between healthy human individuals. Repertoires were generated with immunoSEQ multiplex PCR, while TCRdb's copy carries only in-frame clones and drops some. The repertoire holds about 590,000 clones, with roughly 95% as singletons. In the naive CD8 group, cells lacked CD45RO and were positively selected for CCR7, so terminally differentiated effector memory CD45RA+ cells were left out. The source is a woman aged 25 to 45 in good health. Sequencing input: naive CD8+ T cells sorted from blood.

The DNA of the CDR3 is TGTGCCAGCAGCGTAGCCACCGGGACATATCTTGACGAGCAGTACTTC. This translates into CASSVATGTYLDEQYF. The chain is built from TRBV9 and TRBJ2-7; the D gene is possibly TRBD1 (6 bases). Trimming cost V 0 bases and J 5 bases, with 18 bases left between them. Per germline, CDR1 SGDLS and CDR2 YYNGEE. This CDR3 spans 16 amino acids.